The TCR beta chain under discussion was sequenced for a study of somatic mutations in cytotoxic T cells in rheumatoid arthritis. General study results and limits: Unlike healthy controls, rheumatoid arthritis patients had CD8+ clonality that increased with age. The largest CD8+ clone made up over 20% of CD8+ cells in 8 of 65 patients.

Regarding this clone: Its antigen is as yet unknown.

The assay was immunoSEQ multiplex PCR, and TCRdb's table has in-frame clones only and misses some. This table holds tens of thousands of clones, around 80% found once. CDR1 is LNHDA, CDR2 SQIVND, per germline (reference sequence). This CDR3 region has 15 residues. Trimming took off 3 bases at V and 0 bases at J, with 9 bases between the two ends. The receptor comes from an adult with rheumatoid arthritis. The chain couples TRBV19 to TRBJ1-5; D remains unclear. The specimen was CD8+ T cells sorted from blood. The chain's CDR3 is CASSMTGYSNQPQHF. The CDR3 coding sequence is TGTGCCAGTAGTATGACGGGGTATAGCAATCAGCCCCAGCATTTT.